This paragraph covers one TCR beta chain sequence. The antigen is not known. The data were obtained in a study of cytomegalovirus exposure and HLA in healthy donors. Study-wide points: In the roughly 130 validation repertoires, a later analysis found that first-cohort TCR clusters tended to co-occur.

Here immunoSEQ multiplex PCR was the method, and the copy in TCRdb shows in-frame clones only, minus some. The sample has tens of thousands of clones, about 94% seen once; the top ten hold more than 4.5%. The germline V and J ends were trimmed by 0 bases and 0 bases, with 10 bases remaining between them. The CDR3 length is 16 residues. Per germline, CDR1 SGHDT and CDR2 YYEEEE. Sequencing was performed on PBMCs. The chain is built from TRBV5-6 and TRBJ2-1; possibly TRBD2 for D (6 bases). The receptor comes from a young man in good health and CMV-seronegative. In nucleotides, the CDR3 is TGTGCCAGCAGCTTGGCCAAGGGACTCTCCTACAATGAGCAGTTCTTC. As protein: CASSLAKGLSYNEQFF.